Listed here are 32 T cell receptor beta chains from one sample, sequenced in a study of blood T cell repertoires in COVID-19. Sequencing used immunoSEQ multiplex PCR; TCRdb keeps in-frame clones, though not all of them. The sample lists about 210,000 clones, 70% to 90% occurring once. Sequencing used peripheral blood. The receptors were gathered from a man aged 35 to 55 with acute or convalescent COVID-19.

V usage is TRBV7-9 and J usage is TRBJ1-5, with a weak D call TRBD1 (5 bases). Germline V gives CDR1 SEHNR, CDR2 FQNEAQ (reference sequence). The ends were cut back, 4 bases at V and 7 bases at J, with 14 bases in the middle. The CDR3 runs 14 residues. This CDR3 is CASSSGGVAQPQHF. In DNA, the CDR3 is TGTGCCAGCAGCTCCGGGGGGGTAGCCCAGCCCCAGCATTTT.

Concerning this clone itself: The identical CDR3 is also encoded by other nucleotide sequences in the sample. The chain has TRBV7-3 and TRBJ2-1; D call uncertain. Germline CDR1 is SGHTA and CDR2 is FQGTGA. The CDR3 runs to 13 residues. Trimming removed 2 bases at V and 7 bases at J, with 9 bases between. This CDR3 is CASSLSRDNEQFF. DNA for the CDR3: TGTGCCAGCAGCTTATCGCGCGATAATGAGCAGTTCTTC.

The V call is TRBV6-5, the J call TRBJ1-4; the match to TRBD1 covers 10 bases. With V trimmed by 0 bases and J by 5 bases, 0 bases remained unmatched. The length of the CDR3 is 15 residues. Germline V lookup: CDR1 MNHEY, CDR2 SVGAGI. CDR3 loop: CASSYSGQGNEKLFF. CDR3 nucleotide sequence: TGTGCCAGCAGTTACTCGGGACAGGGGAATGAAAAACTGTTTTTT.

The chain couples TRBV30 to TRBJ1-2; 7 nucleotides agree with TRBD1. V dropped 2 bases and J dropped 2; count of bases not matched to a gene: 5. CDR3 length: 14 amino acids. Germline CDR1 reads GTSNPN; CDR2 reads SVGIG (reference sequence). CDR3 sequence (DNA): TGTGCCTGGAGTCCTAAGGGACAGAACTATGGCTACACCTTC. This codes for CAWSPKGQNYGYTF.

The chain employs TRBV6-5 and TRBJ2-2, with TRBD2 identical over 8 bases. With V trimmed by 7 bases and J by 1 base, 5 bases remained unmatched. The CDR3 contains 15 residues. The germline V gene has CDR1 MNHEY and CDR2 SVGAGI. CDR3 loop: CASTITSGNTGELFF. The CDR3 DNA follows: TGTGCCAGCACCATCACTAGCGGGAACACCGGGGAGCTGTTTTTT.

This chain uses TRBV2 with TRBJ1-1; a possible D gene is TRBD1 (6 bases). Trimming removed 6 bases from V and 7 bases from J, with 9 bases in between. The CDR3 runs to 11 residues. Germline V gives CDR1 SNHLY, CDR2 FYNNEI. CDR3 sequence reads: CASSPQGEAFF. CDR3 DNA: TGTGCCAGCAGCCCACAGGGTGAAGCTTTCTTT.

This chain connects TRBV2 to TRBJ1-1; D uncertain. CDR3 length: 15 residues. Trimming took off 5 bases at V and 2 bases at J, with 15 bases between the two ends. Germline V gene lookup returns CDR1 SNHLY and CDR2 FYNNEI. CDR3 sequence: CASSPIYGVNTEAFF. CDR3 nucleotides: TGTGCCAGCAGTCCAATTTACGGGGTTAACACTGAAGCTTTCTTT.

The chain couples TRBV9 to TRBJ2-7, with TRBD2 as a possible D gene (5 bases). The germline V and J ends were trimmed by 5 bases and 6 bases, with 12 bases remaining between them. Germline V gene data show CDR1 as SGDLS and CDR2 as YYNGEE. The CDR3 sequence is 12 residues long. The CDR3 DNA reads TGTGCCAGCAGTCTACTAGGAGGCGAGCAGTACTTC. It encodes CASSLLGGEQYF.

The chain is built from TRBV6-5 and TRBJ1-1; 9 bases align to TRBD1. Germline-derived CDR1 and CDR2 are MNHEY and SVGAGI. The CDR3 has 13 amino acids. V lost 7 bases, J lost 7 bases, and 7 bases stayed unmatched. As DNA, the CDR3 is TGTGCCAGCATGCACAGGGGGCTGAATGAAGCTTTCTTT. This sequence encodes CASMHRGLNEAFF.

V gene TRBV3-1 (or the pseudogene TRBV3-2) combines with J gene TRBJ2-2; 7 bases fit TRBD1. Germline V gene lookup returns CDR1 LGHDT and CDR2 YNNKEL (reference sequence). The junction had 6 bases not matched to a gene; V was cut back by 0 bases and J by 5 bases. The length of the CDR3 is 16 residues. CDR3 sequence (DNA): TGTGCCAGCAGCCAAGAAACAGGGGCAGGGACCGGGGAGCTGTTTTTT. Translated: CASSQETGAGTGELFF.

The chain employs TRBV9 and TRBJ2-5; the match to TRBD2 covers 10 bases. Germline CDR1 SGDLS, CDR2 YYNGEE. Trimming at V came to 3 bases and at J to 5 bases, leaving 13 bases not matched to a gene. CDR3 length: 17 amino acids. The CDR3 here is CASSEHPAGGPRETQYF. The CDR3 DNA sequence: TGTGCCAGCAGCGAACACCCAGCGGGGGGGCCGAGGGAGACCCAGTACTTC. Full variable domain (missing parts from reference TRBV9 and TRBJ2-5): DSGVTQTPKHLITATGQRVTLRCSPRSGDLSVYWYQQSLDQGLQFLIQYYNGEERAKGNILERFSAQQFPDLHSELNLSSLELGDSALYFCASSEHPAGGPRETQYFGPGTRLLVL.

The chain uses TRBV4-1 and TRBJ1-6; the D gene is possibly TRBD1 (6 bases). The CDR3 consists of 16 residues. Per germline, CDR1 MGHRA and CDR2 YSYEKL. V shed 0 bases and J shed 7 bases, with 13 bases lying between them. The DNA of the CDR3 is TGCGCCAGCAGCCAAGACCCCGGACAGCTAAATTCACCCCTCCACTTT. Residues: CASSQDPGQLNSPLHF.

This chain uses TRBV18 with TRBJ1-2; D remains unclear. CDR3 size: 14 residues. V lost 3 bases and J 0 bases, leaving 8 bases between the germline ends. Looked up from germline, CDR1 is KGHSH and CDR2 is LQKENI. The CDR3 nucleotides are TGTGCCAGCTCACCGAACACCGCTAACTATGGCTACACCTTC. Its translation is CASSPNTANYGYTF.

The V call is TRBV24-1, the J call TRBJ2-2; a weak D match, TRBD2 (5 bases). CDR1 is KGHDR and CDR2 is SFDVKD in the germline V gene. The CDR3 contains 10 residues. Trimming shortened V by 7 bases and J by 13 bases, and 9 bases separated the two germline ends. DNA for the CDR3: TGTGCCACCAGGGAGGCGTGGCTGTTTTTT. Translating gives CATREAWLFF.

CDR3 bases: TGTGCCAGCAGCCAGGGACTAGCGGGGATTAACTACAATGAGCAGTTCTTC. This encodes CASSQGLAGINYNEQFF. V gene TRBV7-9 combines with J gene TRBJ2-1; 13 nucleotides match TRBD2. Germline CDR1 is SEHNR and CDR2 is FQNEAQ (reference sequence). V was pared by 5 bases and J by 3 bases, with 7 bases of the junction left unmatched. The CDR3 runs to 17 residues.

The chain is built from TRBV5-6 and TRBJ2-5; weak D call: TRBD1 (6 bases). CDR3 length: 14 residues. Trimming took off 0 bases at V and 5 bases at J, with 11 bases between the two ends. Germline CDR1 is SGHDT and CDR2 is YYEEEE. The CDR3 DNA is TGTGCCAGCAGCTTGGCCGGGCAGGGGGAGACCCAGTACTTC. Translated, it gives CASSLAGQGETQYF.

V and J are TRBV25-1 and TRBJ2-7, with 7 bases identical to TRBD1. V dropped 6 bases and J dropped 3; count of bases not matched to a gene: 11. Germline assignment: CDR1 MGHDK and CDR2 SYGVNS. CDR3 length: 15 amino acids. The CDR3 sequence: CASSSTGSNIYEQYF. The CDR3 DNA follows: TGTGCCAGCAGCTCGACAGGGTCCAACATCTACGAGCAGTACTTC.

The chain uses TRBV19 and TRBJ2-5; 10 nucleotides align to TRBD1. Germline V gives CDR1 LNHDA, CDR2 SQIVND (reference sequence). This CDR3 spans 16 amino acids. The junction had 8 bases not matched to a gene; V was cut back by 1 base and J by 6 bases. The CDR3 DNA reads TGTGCCAGTAGTATAGCCCTTGGACAGGGGGGCAAGACCCAGTACTTC. It encodes CASSIALGQGGKTQYF.

The rearrangement uses TRBV7-9 and TRBJ2-1, with D maybe TRBD2 (6 bases). Trimming took off 5 bases at V and 9 bases at J, with 29 bases between the two ends. This CDR3 is built from 18 residues. Germline CDR1 is SEHNR and CDR2 is FQNEAQ (reference sequence). CDR3 nucleotide sequence: TGTGCCAGCAGCCACCCAAGGGAAGGCGGGAAGAGTCACGGTGAGCAGTTCTTC. Translating gives CASSHPREGGKSHGEQFF.

The V and J genes are TRBV19 and TRBJ2-1; 7 positions match TRBD2. V shed 6 bases, J shed 2 bases, and the junction held 7 bases outside the gene matches. CDR1 is LNHDA and CDR2 is SQIVND in the germline V gene (reference sequence). The CDR3 loop spans 15 amino acids. In nucleotides, the CDR3 is TGTGCCAGTAGCCTTAGCGGGTCAGCCTACAATGAGCAGTTCTTC. Translating gives CASSLSGSAYNEQFF.

The chain couples TRBV5-4 to TRBJ2-7; TRBD1 aligns across 9 bases. The CDR3 totals 14 residues. The V gene's germline CDR1 is SGHNT and CDR2 YYREEE (reference sequence). V shed 4 bases, J shed 5 bases, and the junction held 7 bases outside the gene matches. The CDR3 loop reads CASSPGQGGNEQYF. CDR3 nucleotide sequence: TGTGCCAGCAGCCCGGGACAGGGTGGTAACGAGCAGTACTTC. Together with reference TRBV5-4 and TRBJ2-7, the CDR3 gives the full variable domain: ETGVTQSPTHLIKTRGQQVTLRCSSQSGHNTVSWYQQALGQGPQFIFQYYREEENGRGNFPPRFSGLQFPNYSSELNVNALELDDSALYLCASSPGQGGNEQYFGPGTRLTVT.

V is TRBV10-2 and J is TRBJ1-1; 7 bases match TRBD1. V shed 7 bases and J 0 bases; nucleotides not matched to a gene: 5. The CDR3 extends over 14 amino acids. Germline V CDR1 and CDR2: WSHSY, SAAADI. CDR3 sequence reads: CASNPGTVNTEAFF. CDR3 coding DNA: TGCGCCAGCAACCCCGGGACAGTGAACACTGAAGCTTTCTTT.

The rearrangement joins TRBV9 to TRBJ1-2, with 8 bases that match TRBD1. The CDR3 contains 14 residues. V shed 4 bases, J shed 8 bases, and the junction held 10 bases outside the gene matches. The germline gives CDR1 SGDLS, CDR2 YYNGEE. DNA of the CDR3: TGTGCCAGCAGCCCCTTGGACAGGGAGTACGGCTACACCTTC. It yields the protein CASSPLDREYGYTF.

J is TRBJ2-3 and V is TRBV18, with D possibly matching TRBD2 (5 bases). The CDR3 is made up of 15 amino acids. V gave up 5 bases and J gave up 2 bases, with 14 bases separating them. Germline assignment: CDR1 KGHSH and CDR2 LQKENI. In DNA, the CDR3 is TGTGCCAGCTCATACAGCGGCACCTCCACAGATACGCAGTATTTT. It is translated as CASSYSGTSTDTQYF.

The rearrangement joins TRBV18 to TRBJ1-1; perhaps TRBD1 as D (5 bases). The CDR3 totals 15 residues. From germline, CDR1 is KGHSH and CDR2 LQKENI. V dropped 3 bases and J dropped 3 bases, with 14 bases sitting between them. CDR3 sequence reads: CASSPAGGTDTEAFF. The CDR3 DNA is TGTGCCAGCTCACCCGCCGGGGGGACGGACACTGAAGCTTTCTTT.

The chain employs TRBV5-5 and TRBJ2-3; D uncertain. Germline assignment: CDR1 SGHKS and CDR2 YYEKEE (reference sequence). There are 12 residues in the CDR3. V was trimmed by 5 bases and J by 3 bases, leaving 7 bases between them. CDR3 bases: TGTGCCAGCAGTCCCTCGACAGATACGCAGTATTTT. Residues: CASSPSTDTQYF.

V usage is TRBV2 and J usage is TRBJ2-1; 9 bases are a match to TRBD1. Germline values: CDR1 SNHLY, CDR2 FYNNEI. The V segment lost 5 bases and the J segment 2 bases; nucleotides outside the gene matches: 4. The CDR3 length is 15 residues. CDR3 protein: CASSWDREAYNEQFF. In nucleotides, the CDR3 is TGTGCCAGCAGTTGGGACAGGGAGGCCTACAATGAGCAGTTCTTC.

The chain joins TRBV9 to TRBJ2-7, with TRBD1 matching 11 bases. V lost 3 bases, J lost 2 bases, and 1 base stayed unmatched. Per the germline V gene, CDR1 is SGDLS and CDR2 is YYNGEE. CDR3 length: 14 amino acids. The chain's CDR3 is CASSEGQGAYEQYF. Here the CDR3 DNA reads TGTGCCAGCAGCGAGGGACAGGGGGCCTACGAGCAGTACTTC.

The V call is TRBV19, the J call TRBJ2-7; TRBD1 aligns across 10 bases. The V segment lost 5 bases and the J segment 3 bases; nucleotides outside the gene matches: 4. The V gene's germline CDR1 is LNHDA and CDR2 SQIVND (reference sequence). CDR3 length equals 14 residues. The CDR3, as DNA: TGTGCCAGTAGTCGGGACAGGGGCTACTACGAGCAGTACTTC. Translating gives CASSRDRGYYEQYF.

The rearrangement links TRBV4-1 to TRBJ1-3; D unresolved. V lost 2 bases and J lost 0, with 14 bases in between. This CDR3 region has 17 residues. Germline V gene lookup returns CDR1 MGHRA and CDR2 YSYEKL. The CDR3 region is CASSQNSGIYSGNTIYF. The CDR3 nucleotides are TGCGCCAGCAGCCAAAATTCAGGTATCTACTCTGGAAACACCATATATTTT.

The genes are TRBV28 and TRBJ1-1; weak D call: TRBD1 (5 bases). The V gene lost 5 bases and the J gene lost 5 bases, with 18 bases spanning the gap. The CDR3 is 15 amino acids. The V gene's germline CDR1 is MDHEN and CDR2 SYDVKM. CDR3 region: CASSPTPSGRTEAFF. In DNA form, the CDR3 reads TGTGCCAGCAGTCCTACGCCCTCAGGGCGGACTGAAGCTTTCTTT.

This clone was observed once. CDR3 sequence reads: CASSPDRGGQPQHF. CDR3 nucleotide sequence: TGCGCCAGCAGCCCAGACAGGGGCGGTCAGCCCCAGCATTTT. V usage is TRBV5-1 and J usage is TRBJ1-5; 8 nucleotides match TRBD1. V shed 4 bases and J 6 bases; nucleotides not matched to a gene: 6. Germline-derived CDR1 and CDR2 are SGHRS and YFSETQ. CDR3 length: 14 residues.